This T cell receptor (beta chain) was sequenced for a study of regulatory T cells in long-lasting Graves disease. Study-level background: Over 5 years of antithyroid drugs with positive TSH receptor antibodies was taken to mean persistent Graves' disease.

As to time point: persistent/refractory GD, antithyroid drugs over 5 years with positive TRAb. PBMC-extracted RNA yielded the TCR library. iRepertoire HTBI primers and Arm-PCR of CDR3 regions built TCR beta libraries. TCRdb re-called the multiplex PCR reads with MiXCR, one entry per CDR3 protein. Altogether over 650,000 distinct CDR3 sequences are present, approximately 31% being singletons, with the ten largest covering under 55%. Trimming shortened V by 5 bases and J by 4 bases, and 17 bases separated the two germline ends. Germline V gives CDR1 SNHLY, CDR2 FYNNEI. This CDR3 has 15 residues. This clonotype showed up many times. Its specificity is unknown. Whole-study findings and limits: The TCR repertoire of persistent Graves' patients was less diverse than that of newly diagnosed ones. Persistent disease preferred TRBV28, TRBJ1-2 and TRBJ2-5; new disease, TRBV20-1 and TRBJ2-1.

The sequencing here drew on peripheral blood mononuclear cells (PBMCs), taken when the disease was refractory, from a patient treated with antithyroid drugs. The TCR was taken from a female donor with Graves disease. The genes are TRBV2 and TRBJ1-2; D may be TRBD1 (6 bases). In DNA, the CDR3 is TGTGCCAGCAGTCAGAAGGGACACCCGCTCTATGGCTACACCTTC. Amino acids: CASSQKGHPLYGYTF.